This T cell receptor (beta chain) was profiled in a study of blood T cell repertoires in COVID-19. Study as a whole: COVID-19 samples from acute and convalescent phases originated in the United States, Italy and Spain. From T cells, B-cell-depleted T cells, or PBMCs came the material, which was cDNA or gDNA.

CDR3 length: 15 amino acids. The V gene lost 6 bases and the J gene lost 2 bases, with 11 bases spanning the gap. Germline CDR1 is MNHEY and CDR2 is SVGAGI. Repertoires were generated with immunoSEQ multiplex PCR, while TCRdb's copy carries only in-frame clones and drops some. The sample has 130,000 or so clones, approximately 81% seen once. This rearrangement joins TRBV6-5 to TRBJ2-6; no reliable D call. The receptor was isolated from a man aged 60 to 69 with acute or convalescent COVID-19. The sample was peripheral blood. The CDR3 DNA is TGTGCCAGCAGCCTTGGCAGGCCTGGGGCCAACGTCCTGACTTTC. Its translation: CASSLGRPGANVLTF.